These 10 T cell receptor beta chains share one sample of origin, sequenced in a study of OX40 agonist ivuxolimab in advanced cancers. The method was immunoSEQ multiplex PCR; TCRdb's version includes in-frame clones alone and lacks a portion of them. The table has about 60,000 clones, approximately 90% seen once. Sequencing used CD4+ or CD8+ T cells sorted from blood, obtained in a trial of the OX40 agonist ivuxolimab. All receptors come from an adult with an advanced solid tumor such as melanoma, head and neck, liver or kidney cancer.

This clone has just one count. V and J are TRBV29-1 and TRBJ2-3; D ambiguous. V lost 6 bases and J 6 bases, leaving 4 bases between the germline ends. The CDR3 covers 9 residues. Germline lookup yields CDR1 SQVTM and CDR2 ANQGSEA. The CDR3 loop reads CSVPDTQYF. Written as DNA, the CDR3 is TGCAGCGTCCCGGATACGCAGTATTTT.

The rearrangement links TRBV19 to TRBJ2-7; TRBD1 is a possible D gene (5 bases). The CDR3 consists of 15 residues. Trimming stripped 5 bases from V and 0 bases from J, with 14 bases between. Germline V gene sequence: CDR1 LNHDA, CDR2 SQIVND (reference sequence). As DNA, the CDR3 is TGTGCCAGTAGTTCCAAACACAGGAGCTCCTACGAGCAGTACTTC. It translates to CASSSKHRSSYEQYF.

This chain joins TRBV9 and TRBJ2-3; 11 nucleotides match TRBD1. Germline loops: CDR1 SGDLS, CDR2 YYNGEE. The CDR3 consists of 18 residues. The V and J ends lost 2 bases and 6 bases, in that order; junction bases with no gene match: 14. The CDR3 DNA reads TGTGCCAGCAGCGTGGGTTCCCGACGGACAGGGGGCTTGGATACGCAGTATTTT. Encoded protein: CASSVGSRRTGGLDTQYF.

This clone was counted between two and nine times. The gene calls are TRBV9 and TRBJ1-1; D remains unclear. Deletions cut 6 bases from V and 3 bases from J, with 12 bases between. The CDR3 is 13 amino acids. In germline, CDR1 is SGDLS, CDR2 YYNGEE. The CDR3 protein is CASTGRADTEAFF. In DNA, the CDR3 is TGTGCCAGCACGGGGAGGGCAGACACTGAAGCTTTCTTT.

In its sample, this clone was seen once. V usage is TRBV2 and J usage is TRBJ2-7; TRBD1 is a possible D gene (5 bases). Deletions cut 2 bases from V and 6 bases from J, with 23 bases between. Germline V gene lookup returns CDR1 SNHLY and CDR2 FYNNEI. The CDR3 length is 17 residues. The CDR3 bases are TGTGCCAGCAGTGAAAGGGGCGGCAGGGCAGGTCAAGGCGAGCAGTACTTC. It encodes CASSERGGRAGQGEQYF.

CDR3 sequence reads: CASRGGGGSNQPQHF. CDR3 DNA sequence: TGTGCCAGCAGAGGGGGCGGGGGAAGCAATCAGCCCCAGCATTTT. This chain connects TRBV28 to TRBJ1-5, with 7 positions matching TRBD1. This CDR3 has 15 residues. The germline V gene encodes CDR1 MDHEN and CDR2 SYDVKM. After removal of 6 bases from V and 1 base from J, the junction contained 6 bases not matched to a gene. The full variable domain, completed using reference TRBV28 and TRBJ1-5, is DVKVTQSSRYLVKRTGEKVFLECVQDMDHENMFWYRQDPGLGLRLIYFSYDVKMKEKGDIPEGYSVSREKKERFSLILESASTNQTSMYLCASRGGGGSNQPQHFGDGTRLSIL.

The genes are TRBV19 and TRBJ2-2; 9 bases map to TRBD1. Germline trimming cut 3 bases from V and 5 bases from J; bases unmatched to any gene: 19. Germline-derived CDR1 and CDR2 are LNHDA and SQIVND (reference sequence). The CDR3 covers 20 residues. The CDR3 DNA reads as TGTGCCAGTAGTATTCCCCGGACAGGGGCCCCAGGGAGGGCAACCGGGGAGCTGTTTTTT. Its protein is CASSIPRTGAPGRATGELFF.

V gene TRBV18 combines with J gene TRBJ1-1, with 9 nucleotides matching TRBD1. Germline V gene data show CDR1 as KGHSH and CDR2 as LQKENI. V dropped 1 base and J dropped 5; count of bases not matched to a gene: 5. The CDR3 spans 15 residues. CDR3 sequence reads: CASSPLDRGSTEAFF. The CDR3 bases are TGTGCCAGCTCACCACTAGACAGGGGGTCGACTGAAGCTTTCTTT.

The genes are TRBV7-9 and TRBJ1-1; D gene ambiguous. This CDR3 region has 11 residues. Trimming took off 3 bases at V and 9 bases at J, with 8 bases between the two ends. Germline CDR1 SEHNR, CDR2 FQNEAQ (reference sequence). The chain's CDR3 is CASSFEWQAFF. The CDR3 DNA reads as TGTGCCAGCAGCTTCGAATGGCAAGCTTTCTTT.

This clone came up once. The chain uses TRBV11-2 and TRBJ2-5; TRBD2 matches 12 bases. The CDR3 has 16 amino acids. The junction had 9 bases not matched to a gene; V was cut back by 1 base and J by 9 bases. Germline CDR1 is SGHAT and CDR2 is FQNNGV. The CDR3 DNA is TGTGCCAGCAGCTTAGTTAGGACTAGCGGGGAATGGGCCCAGTACTTC. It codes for CASSLVRTSGEWAQYF.